These 3 T cell receptor beta chains were all obtained from the same sample, sequenced in a study of sequential checkpoint blockade in melanoma. Documented treatment: randomized to nivolumab then ipilimumab (arm A) or the reverse (arm B). Clones were sequenced by immunoSEQ multiplex PCR, and TCRdb holds only the in-frame ones, with some missing. The sample lists about 7,800 clones; about 60% were seen once. The starting material was CD8+ T cells sorted from blood (inferred from file names), obtained from a patient given nivolumab and ipilimumab in sequence. All receptors come from a human donor with melanoma.

This chain connects TRBV28 to TRBJ1-5; 7 positions match TRBD1. With 7 bases clipped from V and 0 bases from J, the junction kept 6 bases outside the gene matches. Germline-derived CDR1 and CDR2 are MDHEN and SYDVKM. The CDR3 extends over 15 amino acids. Here the CDR3 DNA reads TGTGCCAGCAACGGACAGGCCTTTAGCAATCAGCCCCAGCATTTT. Amino acid sequence: CASNGQAFSNQPQHF.

This sequence joins TRBV4-1 and TRBJ1-1; the D gene is possibly TRBD1 (5 bases). The CDR3 totals 16 residues. CDR1 is MGHRA and CDR2 is YSYEKL in the germline V gene. Trimming took off 4 bases at V and 4 bases at J, with 19 bases between the two ends. The CDR3 nucleotides are TGCGCCAGCAGCCCGTTCGGAGGGGCTCGGGGCACTGAAGCTTTCTTT. Protein product: CASSPFGGARGTEAFF.

This clone was observed a single time. Here the CDR3 reads CASSFRPGLYYEQYF. The DNA of the CDR3 is TGTGCCAGCAGCTTTCGGCCGGGACTCTATTACGAGCAGTACTTC. This chain uses TRBV27 with TRBJ2-7; possibly TRBD2 for D (6 bases). The CDR3 spans 15 residues. Trimming left V 6 bases short and J 4 bases short, with 19 bases between. CDR1 is MNHEY, CDR2 SMNVEV, per germline (reference sequence).